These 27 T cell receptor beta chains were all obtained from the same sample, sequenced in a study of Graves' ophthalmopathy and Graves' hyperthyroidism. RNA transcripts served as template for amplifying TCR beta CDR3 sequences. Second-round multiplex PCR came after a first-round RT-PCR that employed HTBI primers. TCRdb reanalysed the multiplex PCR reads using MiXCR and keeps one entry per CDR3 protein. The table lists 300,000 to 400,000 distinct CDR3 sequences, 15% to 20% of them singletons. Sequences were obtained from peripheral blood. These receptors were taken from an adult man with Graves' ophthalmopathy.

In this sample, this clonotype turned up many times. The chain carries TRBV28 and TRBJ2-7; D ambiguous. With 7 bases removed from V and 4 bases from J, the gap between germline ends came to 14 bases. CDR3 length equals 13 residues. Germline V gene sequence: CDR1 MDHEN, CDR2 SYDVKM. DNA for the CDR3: TGTGCCAGCACCGACCTTGGCGGATACGAGCAGTACTTC. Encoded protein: CASTDLGGYEQYF.

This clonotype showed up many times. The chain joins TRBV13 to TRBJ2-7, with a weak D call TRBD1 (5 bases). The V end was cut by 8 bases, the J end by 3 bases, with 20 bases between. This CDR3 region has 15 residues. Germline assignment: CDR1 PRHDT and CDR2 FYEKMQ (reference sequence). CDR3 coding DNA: TGTGCCAGCCGAGGCCCAGGGATCGGTTTCTACGAGCAGTACTTC. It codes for CASRGPGIGFYEQYF. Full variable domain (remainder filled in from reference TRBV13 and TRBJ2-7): AAGVIQSPRHLIKEKRETATLKCYPIPRHDTVYWYQQGPGQDPQFLISFYEKMQSDKGSIPDRFSAQQFSDYHSELNMSSLELGDSALYFCASRGPGIGFYEQYFGPGTRLTVT.

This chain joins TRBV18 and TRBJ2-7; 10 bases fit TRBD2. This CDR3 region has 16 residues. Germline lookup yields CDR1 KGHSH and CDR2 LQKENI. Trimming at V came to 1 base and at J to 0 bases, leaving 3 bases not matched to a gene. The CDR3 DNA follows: TGTGCCAGCTCACCACTAGCGGGGGGCGACTCCTACGAGCAGTACTTC. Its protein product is CASSPLAGGDSYEQYF.

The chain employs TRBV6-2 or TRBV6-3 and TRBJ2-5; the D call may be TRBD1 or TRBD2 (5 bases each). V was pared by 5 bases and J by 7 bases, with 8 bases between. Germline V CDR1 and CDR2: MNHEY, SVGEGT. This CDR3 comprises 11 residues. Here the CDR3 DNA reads TGTGCCAGCAGTCGGGACGGGACCCAGTACTTC. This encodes CASSRDGTQYF.

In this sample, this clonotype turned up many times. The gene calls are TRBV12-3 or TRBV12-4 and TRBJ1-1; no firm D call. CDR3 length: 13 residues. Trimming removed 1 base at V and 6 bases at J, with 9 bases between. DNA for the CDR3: TGTGCCAGCAGTTTAGGGGAGATCGCTGAAGCTTTCTTT. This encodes CASSLGEIAEAFF.

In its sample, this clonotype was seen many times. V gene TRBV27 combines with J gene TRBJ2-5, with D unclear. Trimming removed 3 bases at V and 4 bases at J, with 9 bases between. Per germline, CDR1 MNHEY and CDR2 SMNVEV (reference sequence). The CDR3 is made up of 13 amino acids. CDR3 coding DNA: TGTGCCAGCAGTTTGGGCGTCCCAGAGACCCAGTACTTC. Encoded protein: CASSLGVPETQYF.

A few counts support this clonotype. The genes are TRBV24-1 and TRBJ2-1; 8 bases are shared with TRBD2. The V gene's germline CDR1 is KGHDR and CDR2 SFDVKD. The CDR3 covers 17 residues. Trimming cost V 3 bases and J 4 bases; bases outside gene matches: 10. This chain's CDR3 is CATSDTTSAVLYNEQFF. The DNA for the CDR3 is TGTGCCACCAGTGATACGACTAGCGCGGTCCTTTACAATGAGCAGTTCTTC.

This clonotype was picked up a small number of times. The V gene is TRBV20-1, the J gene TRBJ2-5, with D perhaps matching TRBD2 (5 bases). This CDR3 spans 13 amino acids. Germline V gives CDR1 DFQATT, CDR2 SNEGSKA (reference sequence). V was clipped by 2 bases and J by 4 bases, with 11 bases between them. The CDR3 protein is CSARWASRETQYF. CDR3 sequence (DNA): TGCAGTGCTAGATGGGCTAGCCGAGAGACCCAGTACTTC.

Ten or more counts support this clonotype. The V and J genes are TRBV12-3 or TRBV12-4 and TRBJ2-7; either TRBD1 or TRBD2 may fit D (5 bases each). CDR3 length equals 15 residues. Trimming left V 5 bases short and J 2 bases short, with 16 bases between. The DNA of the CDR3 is TGTGCCAGCAGTCAACGAGGGGACGAGACCTACGAGCAGTACTTC. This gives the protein CASSQRGDETYEQYF.

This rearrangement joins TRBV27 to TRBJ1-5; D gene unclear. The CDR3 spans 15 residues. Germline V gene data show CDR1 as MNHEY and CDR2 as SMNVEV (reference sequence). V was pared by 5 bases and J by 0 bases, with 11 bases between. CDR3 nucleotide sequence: TGTGCCAGCAGTGAGGAGGGCTATAGCAATCAGCCCCAGCATTTT. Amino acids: CASSEEGYSNQPQHF.

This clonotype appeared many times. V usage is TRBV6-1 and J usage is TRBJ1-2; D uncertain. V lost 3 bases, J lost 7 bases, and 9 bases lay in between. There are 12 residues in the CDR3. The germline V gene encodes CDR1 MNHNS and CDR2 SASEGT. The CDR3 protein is CASSDAGFGYTF. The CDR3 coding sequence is TGTGCCAGCAGTGACGCGGGATTTGGCTACACCTTC.

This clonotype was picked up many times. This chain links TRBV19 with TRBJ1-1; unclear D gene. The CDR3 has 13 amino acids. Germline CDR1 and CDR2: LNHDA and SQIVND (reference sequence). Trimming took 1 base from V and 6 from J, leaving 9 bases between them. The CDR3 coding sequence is TGTGCCAGTAGTATAGCTGCCCGGCCTGAAGCTTTCTTT. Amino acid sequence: CASSIAARPEAFF.

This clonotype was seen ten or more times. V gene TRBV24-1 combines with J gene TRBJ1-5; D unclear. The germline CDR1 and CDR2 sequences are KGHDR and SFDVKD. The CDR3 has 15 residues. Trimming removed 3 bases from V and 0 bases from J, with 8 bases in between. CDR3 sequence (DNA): TGTGCCACCAGTGATCCGAACAGTAGCAATCAGCCCCAGCATTTT. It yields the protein CATSDPNSSNQPQHF.

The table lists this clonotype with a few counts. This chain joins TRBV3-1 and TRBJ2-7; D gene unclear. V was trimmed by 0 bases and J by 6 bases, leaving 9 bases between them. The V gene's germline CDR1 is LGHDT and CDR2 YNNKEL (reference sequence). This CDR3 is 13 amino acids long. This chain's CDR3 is CASSQDSSAEQYF. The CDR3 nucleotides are TGTGCCAGCAGCCAAGATTCCAGTGCCGAGCAGTACTTC.

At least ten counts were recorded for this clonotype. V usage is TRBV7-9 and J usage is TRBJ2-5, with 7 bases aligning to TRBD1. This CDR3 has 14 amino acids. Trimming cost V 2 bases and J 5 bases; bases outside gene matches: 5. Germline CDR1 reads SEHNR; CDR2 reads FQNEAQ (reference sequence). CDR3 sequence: CASSLIDRAETQYF. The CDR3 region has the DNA TGTGCCAGCAGCTTAATCGACAGGGCGGAGACCCAGTACTTC.

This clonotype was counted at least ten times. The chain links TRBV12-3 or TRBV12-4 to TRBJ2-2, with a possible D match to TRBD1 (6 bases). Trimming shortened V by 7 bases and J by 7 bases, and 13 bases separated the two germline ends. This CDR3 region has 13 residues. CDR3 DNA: TGTGCCAGCATCACAGGGTCTCACGGGGAGCTGTTTTTT. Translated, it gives CASITGSHGELFF.

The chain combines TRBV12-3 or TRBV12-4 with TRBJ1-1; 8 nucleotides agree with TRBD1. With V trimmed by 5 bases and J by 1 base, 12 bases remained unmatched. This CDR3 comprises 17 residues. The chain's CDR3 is CASSPFRGHMPNTEAFF. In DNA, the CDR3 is TGTGCCAGCAGTCCCTTCAGGGGGCACATGCCGAACACTGAAGCTTTCTTT.

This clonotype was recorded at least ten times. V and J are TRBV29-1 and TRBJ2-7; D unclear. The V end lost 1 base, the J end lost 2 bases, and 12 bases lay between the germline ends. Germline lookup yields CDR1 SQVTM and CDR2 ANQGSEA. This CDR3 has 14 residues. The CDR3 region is CSVEGLGRAYEQYF. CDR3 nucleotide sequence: TGCAGCGTTGAAGGTCTTGGCAGAGCCTACGAGCAGTACTTC.

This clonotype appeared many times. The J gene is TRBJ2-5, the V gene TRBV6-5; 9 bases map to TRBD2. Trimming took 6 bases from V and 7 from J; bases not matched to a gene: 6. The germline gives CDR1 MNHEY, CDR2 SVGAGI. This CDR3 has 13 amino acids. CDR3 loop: CASSGGGGGTQYF. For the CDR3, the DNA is TGTGCCAGCAGCGGCGGGGGGGGAGGGACCCAGTACTTC.

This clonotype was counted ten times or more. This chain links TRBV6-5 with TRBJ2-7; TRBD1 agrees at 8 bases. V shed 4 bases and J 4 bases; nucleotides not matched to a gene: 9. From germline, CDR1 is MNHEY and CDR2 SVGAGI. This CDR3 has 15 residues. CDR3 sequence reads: CASSFAHRGVYEQYF. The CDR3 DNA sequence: TGTGCCAGCAGTTTTGCTCACAGGGGGGTTTACGAGCAGTACTTC.

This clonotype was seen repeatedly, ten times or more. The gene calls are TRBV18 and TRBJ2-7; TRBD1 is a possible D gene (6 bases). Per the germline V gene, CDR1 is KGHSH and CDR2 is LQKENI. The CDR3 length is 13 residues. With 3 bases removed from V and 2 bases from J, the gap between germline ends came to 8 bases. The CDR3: CASSPRQAYEQYF. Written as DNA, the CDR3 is TGTGCCAGCTCACCTCGACAGGCCTACGAGCAGTACTTC. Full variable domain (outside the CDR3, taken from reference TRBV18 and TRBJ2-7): NAGVMQNPRHLVRRRGQEARLRCSPMKGHSHVYWYRQLPEEGLKFMVYLQKENIIDESGMPKERFSAEFPKEGPSILRIQQVVRGDSAAYFCASSPRQAYEQYFGPGTRLTVT.

The CDR3 sequence: CASSDWRGLSTGELFF. The CDR3 DNA reads TGTGCCAGCAGCGATTGGCGGGGGCTGAGTACCGGGGAGCTGTTTTTT. The genes are TRBV9 and TRBJ2-2; TRBD2 is a possible D gene (7 bases). V gave up 3 bases and J gave up 5 bases, with 17 bases separating them. The CDR3 totals 16 residues. From germline, CDR1 is SGDLS and CDR2 YYNGEE. The whole variable domain, remainder taken from reference TRBV9 and TRBJ2-2, is DSGVTQTPKHLITATGQRVTLRCSPRSGDLSVYWYQQSLDQGLQFLIQYYNGEERAKGNILERFSAQQFPDLHSELNLSSLELGDSALYFCASSDWRGLSTGELFFGEGSRLTVL.

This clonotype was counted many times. In nucleotides, the CDR3 is TGTGCCGCGGGGGGGGAACTCTCTGGAAACACCATATATTTT. Encoded protein: CAAGGELSGNTIYF. This chain joins TRBV10-3 and TRBJ1-3, with D tentatively TRBD1 (5 bases). Germline V gene data show CDR1 as ENHRY and CDR2 as SYGVKD. This CDR3 spans 14 amino acids. The V and J ends lost 11 bases and 0 bases respectively, with 14 bases between them.

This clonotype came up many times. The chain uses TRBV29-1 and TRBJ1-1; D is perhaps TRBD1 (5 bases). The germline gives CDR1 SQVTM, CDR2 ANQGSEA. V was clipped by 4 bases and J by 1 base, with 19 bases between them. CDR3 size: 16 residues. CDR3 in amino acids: CSVGILEGTENTEAFF. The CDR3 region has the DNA TGCAGCGTTGGAATTTTAGAGGGGACGGAGAACACTGAAGCTTTCTTT. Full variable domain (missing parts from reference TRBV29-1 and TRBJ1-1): SAVISQKPSRDICQRGTSLTIQCQVDSQVTMMFWYRQQPGQSLTLIATANQGSEATYESGFVIDKFPISRPNLTFSTLTVSNMSPEDSSIYLCSVGILEGTENTEAFFGQGTRLTVV.

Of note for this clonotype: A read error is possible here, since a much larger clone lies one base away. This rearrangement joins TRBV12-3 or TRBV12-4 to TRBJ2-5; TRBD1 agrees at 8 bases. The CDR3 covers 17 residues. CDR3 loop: CASSLAPGTGGQETLYF. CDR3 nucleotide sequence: TGTGCCAGCAGTTTAGCCCCCGGGACAGGTGGACAAGAGACCCTGTACTTC.

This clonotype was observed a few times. DNA of the CDR3: TGTGCCACCAGCCCCGGGACGTACGTGGGATCAGAAGCTTTCTTT. Translation gives CATSPGTYVGSEAFF. The chain joins TRBV15 to TRBJ1-1; D is perhaps TRBD1 (5 bases). The V end was cut by 5 bases, the J end by 8 bases, with 21 bases between. Germline lookup yields CDR1 LNHNV and CDR2 YYDKDF (reference sequence). The CDR3 loop spans 15 amino acids.

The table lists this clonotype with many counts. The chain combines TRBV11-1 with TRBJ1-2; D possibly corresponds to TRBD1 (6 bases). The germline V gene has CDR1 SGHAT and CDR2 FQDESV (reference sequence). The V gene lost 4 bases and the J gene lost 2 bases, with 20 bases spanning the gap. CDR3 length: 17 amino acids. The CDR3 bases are TGTGCCAGCAGCTCGAGTGACAGGTTAACTAAGAACTATGGCTACACCTTC. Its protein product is CASSSSDRLTKNYGYTF.